These T cell receptor beta chains were read from a single sample in a study of control samples from healthy donors and cancer patients. Method: immunoSEQ multiplex PCR; TCRdb's copy keeps in-frame clones and lacks some. The sample holds tens of thousands of clones; 80% to 90% are singletons and the top ten take 12%. Sequenced input: PBMCs. The receptor source for this set is a woman aged 55 to 70 with lung cancer. CDR3s include the opening cysteine and the closing phenylalanine or tryptophan. Fields, in order: V gene, clone size, J gene, CDR3 length, D gene, CDR3 protein, CDR3 DNA. D genes are given only for firm matches. Size tells how often a clone was seen (once, few, many) or the class of an expanded clone, and some rows leave it out.

v_call: TRBV4-1; clone_size: NA; j_call: TRBJ2-1; cdr3_length: 15; d_call: TRBD1; cdr3_aa: CASSQGDRVYNEQFF; cdr3_nt: TGCGCCAGCAGCCAAGGCGACAGGGTTTACAATGAGCAGTTCTTC
v_call: TRBV7-2; clone_size: NA; j_call: TRBJ1-4; cdr3_length: 15; d_call: TRBD1; cdr3_aa: CASKPGTATNEKLFF; cdr3_nt: TGTGCCAGTAAACCAGGGACAGCAACTAATGAAAAACTGTTTTTT
v_call: TRBV30; clone_size: NA; j_call: TRBJ2-1; cdr3_length: 13; d_call: NA; cdr3_aa: CAWMLGSYNEQFF; cdr3_nt: TGTGCCTGGATGCTAGGTTCCTACAATGAGCAGTTCTTC
v_call: TRBV24-1; clone_size: NA; j_call: TRBJ1-2; cdr3_length: 14; d_call: NA; cdr3_aa: CATSDPHRDHGYTF; cdr3_nt: TGTGCCACCAGTGATCCACACAGGGACCATGGCTACACCTTC
v_call: TRBV5-8; clone_size: NA; j_call: TRBJ2-3; cdr3_length: 18; d_call: TRBD2; cdr3_aa: CASSPRGLGGGSTDTQYF; cdr3_nt: TGTGCCAGCAGCCCAAGGGGTCTTGGCGGGGGGAGCACAGATACGCAGTATTTT
v_call: TRBV5-1; clone_size: few; j_call: TRBJ1-4; cdr3_length: 13; d_call: TRBD1; cdr3_aa: CASTPTGEEKLFF; cdr3_nt: TGCGCCAGCACCCCGACAGGGGAGGAAAAACTGTTTTTT
v_call: TRBV11-3; clone_size: NA; j_call: TRBJ2-1; cdr3_length: 15; d_call: NA; cdr3_aa: CASSLEGSSVNEQFF; cdr3_nt: TGTGCCAGCAGCTTAGAGGGCTCGAGCGTGAATGAGCAGTTCTTC
v_call: TRBV12-3/TRBV12-4; clone_size: once; j_call: TRBJ1-1; cdr3_length: 11; d_call: NA; cdr3_aa: CASSRNTEAFF; cdr3_nt: TGTGCCAGCAGCCGGAACACTGAAGCTTTCTTT
v_call: TRBV6-1; clone_size: few; j_call: TRBJ2-5; cdr3_length: 14; d_call: NA; cdr3_aa: CASSEVWGTKTQYF; cdr3_nt: TGTGCCAGCAGTGAAGTGTGGGGAACGAAGACCCAGTACTTC
v_call: TRBV30; clone_size: NA; j_call: TRBJ1-5; cdr3_length: 14; d_call: NA; cdr3_aa: CAFSGTNSNQPQHF; cdr3_nt: TGTGCCTTTAGTGGGACTAATAGCAATCAGCCCCAGCATTTT
v_call: TRBV6-5; clone_size: NA; j_call: TRBJ1-2; cdr3_length: 12; d_call: NA; cdr3_aa: CASNRPRGGYTF; cdr3_nt: TGTGCCAGCAACCGACCGCGGGGCGGCTACACCTTC
v_call: TRBV24-1; clone_size: NA; j_call: TRBJ2-3; cdr3_length: 14; d_call: TRBD2; cdr3_aa: CATSPRTSGDTQYF; cdr3_nt: TGTGCCACCAGTCCCAGGACTAGCGGAGATACGCAGTATTTT
v_call: TRBV12-3/TRBV12-4; clone_size: NA; j_call: TRBJ1-5; cdr3_length: 12; d_call: NA; cdr3_aa: CASRNSNQPQHF; cdr3_nt: TGTGCCAGCAGGAATAGCAATCAGCCCCAGCATTTT
v_call: TRBV27; clone_size: NA; j_call: TRBJ1-2; cdr3_length: 17; d_call: NA; cdr3_aa: CASSPIRAGGVNYGYTF; cdr3_nt: TGTGCCAGCAGCCCCATCAGGGCGGGGGGCGTTAACTATGGCTACACCTTC
v_call: TRBV4-1; clone_size: NA; j_call: TRBJ2-7; cdr3_length: 19; d_call: TRBD2; cdr3_aa: CASSQDDLAGGLSSYEQYF; cdr3_nt: TGCGCCAGCAGCCAAGATGACCTAGCGGGAGGCCTCAGCTCCTACGAGCAGTACTTC
v_call: TRBV4-2; clone_size: NA; j_call: TRBJ2-5; cdr3_length: 16; d_call: TRBD2; cdr3_aa: CASSQELAGGQETQYF; cdr3_nt: TGTGCCAGCAGCCAAGAATTAGCGGGGGGGCAAGAGACCCAGTACTTC
v_call: TRBV7-3; clone_size: few; j_call: TRBJ1-2; cdr3_length: 12; d_call: NA; cdr3_aa: CASSLRGYGYTF; cdr3_nt: TGTGCCAGCAGCTTAAGGGGCTATGGCTACACCTTC
v_call: TRBV6-4; clone_size: once; j_call: TRBJ2-3; cdr3_length: 15; d_call: NA; cdr3_aa: CASSDSGADTDTQYF; cdr3_nt: TGTGCCAGCAGTGACTCTGGGGCTGACACAGATACGCAGTATTTT
v_call: TRBV4-2; clone_size: NA; j_call: TRBJ2-7; cdr3_length: 16; d_call: TRBD2; cdr3_aa: CASSQGTSGGGYEQYF; cdr3_nt: TGTGCCAGCAGCCAAGGTACTAGCGGGGGAGGATACGAGCAGTACTTC
v_call: TRBV15; clone_size: NA; j_call: TRBJ2-1; cdr3_length: 16; d_call: TRBD1; cdr3_aa: CATSRGQGAGDNEQFF; cdr3_nt: TGTGCCACCAGCAGAGGACAGGGGGCCGGGGACAATGAGCAGTTCTTC
v_call: TRBV29-1; clone_size: NA; j_call: TRBJ1-1; cdr3_length: 14; d_call: NA; cdr3_aa: CSAYGTTMNTEAFF; cdr3_nt: TGCAGCGCTTACGGGACCACTATGAACACTGAAGCTTTCTTT
v_call: TRBV12-5; clone_size: NA; j_call: TRBJ2-3; cdr3_length: 13; d_call: NA; cdr3_aa: CASGLMEADTQYF; cdr3_nt: TGTGCTAGTGGTTTGATGGAGGCAGATACGCAGTATTTT
v_call: TRBV29-1; clone_size: NA; j_call: TRBJ1-4; cdr3_length: 14; d_call: TRBD1; cdr3_aa: CSVEDQGGKEKLFF; cdr3_nt: TGCAGCGTTGAAGATCAGGGGGGCAAAGAAAAACTGTTTTTT
v_call: TRBV5-1; clone_size: NA; j_call: TRBJ1-3; cdr3_length: 15; d_call: NA; cdr3_aa: CASSLVLARGNTIYF; cdr3_nt: TGCGCCAGCAGCTTGGTCCTGGCGCGCGGAAACACCATATATTTT
v_call: TRBV28; clone_size: once; j_call: TRBJ1-1; cdr3_length: 13; d_call: NA; cdr3_aa: CASRRGGGTEAFF; cdr3_nt: TGTGCCAGTCGGCGGGGGGGTGGAACTGAAGCTTTCTTT
v_call: TRBV9; clone_size: NA; j_call: TRBJ1-3; cdr3_length: 17; d_call: NA; cdr3_aa: CASSVENRPDSGNTIYF; cdr3_nt: TGTGCCAGCAGCGTAGAAAACAGGCCGGACTCTGGAAACACCATATATTTT
v_call: TRBV30; clone_size: few; j_call: TRBJ1-1; cdr3_length: 15; d_call: TRBD1; cdr3_aa: CAWSPGTGMNTEAFF; cdr3_nt: TGTGCCTGGAGTCCCGGGACAGGAATGAACACTGAAGCTTTCTTT
v_call: TRBV13; clone_size: NA; j_call: TRBJ2-3; cdr3_length: 17; d_call: TRBD2; cdr3_aa: CASSSQRTRGSTDTQYF; cdr3_nt: TGTGCCAGCAGCTCTCAGAGGACTAGGGGCAGCACAGATACGCAGTATTTT
v_call: TRBV6-5; clone_size: few; j_call: TRBJ2-7; cdr3_length: 11; d_call: NA; cdr3_aa: CASRLRSEQYF; cdr3_nt: TGTGCCAGCAGACTCCGCTCCGAGCAGTACTTC
v_call: TRBV6-1; clone_size: few; j_call: TRBJ2-1; cdr3_length: 13; d_call: NA; cdr3_aa: CASSDAGRNEQFF; cdr3_nt: TGTGCCAGCAGTGACGCAGGGCGCAATGAGCAGTTCTTC
v_call: TRBV28; clone_size: few; j_call: TRBJ1-6; cdr3_length: 15; d_call: NA; cdr3_aa: CASSLGGNYNSPLHF; cdr3_nt: TGTGCCAGCAGTTTAGGGGGGAACTATAATTCACCCCTCCACTTT
v_call: TRBV19; clone_size: NA; j_call: TRBJ1-5; cdr3_length: 14; d_call: TRBD1; cdr3_aa: CASSRDREGQPQHF; cdr3_nt: TGTGCCAGTAGTAGGGACAGGGAGGGGCAGCCCCAGCATTTT
v_call: TRBV3-1/TRBV3-2; clone_size: few; j_call: TRBJ1-4; cdr3_length: 15; d_call: TRBD1; cdr3_aa: CASSYYRGGDEKLFF; cdr3_nt: TGTGCCAGCAGTTACTACAGGGGAGGAGACGAAAAACTGTTTTTT
v_call: TRBV19; clone_size: NA; j_call: TRBJ2-1; cdr3_length: 14; d_call: NA; cdr3_aa: CASTTYAGYNEQFF; cdr3_nt: TGTGCCAGTACTACCTATGCAGGGTACAATGAGCAGTTCTTC
v_call: TRBV7-2; clone_size: NA; j_call: TRBJ1-1; cdr3_length: 12; d_call: NA; cdr3_aa: CASSLVWGEAFF; cdr3_nt: TGTGCCAGCAGCTTAGTATGGGGGGAAGCTTTCTTT
v_call: TRBV18; clone_size: NA; j_call: TRBJ2-7; cdr3_length: 13; d_call: NA; cdr3_aa: CASSTTGGYEQYF; cdr3_nt: TGTGCCAGCTCAACGACGGGTGGCTACGAGCAGTACTTC
v_call: TRBV12-3/TRBV12-4; clone_size: NA; j_call: TRBJ1-1; cdr3_length: 12; d_call: NA; cdr3_aa: CATRRGNTEAFF; cdr3_nt: TGTGCCACACGAAGGGGGAACACTGAAGCTTTCTTT